The present TCR beta chain was sequenced within a study of cytomegalovirus exposure and HLA in healthy donors. This clone has only a few counts. PCR amplification relied on 60 Vbeta primers (plus 13 Jbeta primers). Sequencing used immunoSEQ multiplex PCR; TCRdb keeps in-frame clones, though not all of them. The table lists roughly 100,000 clones, roughly 79% of them singletons. The length of the CDR3 is 14 residues. Germline V lookup: CDR1 SQVTM, CDR2 ANQGSEA. V dropped 6 bases and J dropped 6 bases, with 18 bases sitting between them. The source of this sequence is a man aged 35-49 years in good health and CMV-seronegative. The specimen sequenced was PBMCs. The chain is built from TRBV29-1 and TRBJ2-1; D may be TRBD1 (5 bases). Here the CDR3 DNA reads TGCAGCGTCGACAGCCCCGCTAGGTCCAATGAGCAGTTCTTC. Amino acid sequence: CSVDSPARSNEQFF.